This TCR beta chain was identified during a study of blood T cell repertoires in COVID-19. Measured with immunoSEQ multiplex PCR; TCRdb has only the in-frame clones, and not every one. The repertoire has 160,000 or so clones, about four fifths of them found once; the top ten carry 6.5% to 7%. The length of the CDR3 is 13 residues. Germline CDR1 reads LNHDA; CDR2 reads SQIVND (reference sequence). Unmatched junction bases numbered 5, after V lost 9 bases and J lost 4 bases. V is TRBV19 and J is TRBJ1-5; 8 bases are shared with TRBD1. The sequence was obtained from a man in his 70s with active or convalescent COVID-19. Sequencing input: peripheral blood. This CDR3 reads CARDRVGNQPQHF. CDR3 sequence (DNA): TGTGCCAGGGACAGGGTAGGGAATCAGCCCCAGCATTTT.